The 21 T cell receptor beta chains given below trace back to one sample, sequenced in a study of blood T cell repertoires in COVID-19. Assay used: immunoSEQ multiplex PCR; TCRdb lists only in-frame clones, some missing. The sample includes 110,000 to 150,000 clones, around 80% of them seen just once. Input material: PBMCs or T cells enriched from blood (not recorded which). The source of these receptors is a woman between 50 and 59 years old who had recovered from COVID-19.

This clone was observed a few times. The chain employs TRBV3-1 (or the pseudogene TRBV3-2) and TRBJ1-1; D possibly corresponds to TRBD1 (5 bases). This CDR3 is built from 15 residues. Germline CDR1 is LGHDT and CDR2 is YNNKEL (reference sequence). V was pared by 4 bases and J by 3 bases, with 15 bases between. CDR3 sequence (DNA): TGTGCCAGCAGCCTACGCGGCAGGGAGGACACTGAAGCTTTCTTT. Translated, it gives CASSLRGREDTEAFF.

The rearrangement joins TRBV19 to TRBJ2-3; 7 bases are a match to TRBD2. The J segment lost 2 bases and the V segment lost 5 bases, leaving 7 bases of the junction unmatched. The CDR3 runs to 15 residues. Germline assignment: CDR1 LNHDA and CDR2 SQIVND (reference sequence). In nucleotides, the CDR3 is TGTGCCAGTAGTCCCAGGACTAGGGACACAGATACGCAGTATTTT. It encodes CASSPRTRDTDTQYF.

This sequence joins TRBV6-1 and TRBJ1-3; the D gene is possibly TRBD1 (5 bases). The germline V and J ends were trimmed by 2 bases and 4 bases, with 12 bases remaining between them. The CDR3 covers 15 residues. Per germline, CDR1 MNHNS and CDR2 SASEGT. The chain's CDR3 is CASSELGARGNTIYF. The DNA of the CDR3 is TGTGCCAGCAGTGAATTAGGGGCGCGGGGAAACACCATATATTTT.

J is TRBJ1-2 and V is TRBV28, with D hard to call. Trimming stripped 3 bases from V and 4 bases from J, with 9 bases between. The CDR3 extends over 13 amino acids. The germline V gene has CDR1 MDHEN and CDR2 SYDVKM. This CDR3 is CASSFREAYGYTF. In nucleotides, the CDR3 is TGTGCCAGCAGTTTCCGGGAGGCCTATGGCTACACCTTC.

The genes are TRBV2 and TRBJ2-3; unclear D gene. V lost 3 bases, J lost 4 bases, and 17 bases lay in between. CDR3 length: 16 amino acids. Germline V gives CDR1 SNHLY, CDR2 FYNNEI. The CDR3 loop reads CASSEVWASHADTQYF. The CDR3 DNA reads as TGTGCCAGCAGTGAGGTATGGGCCTCCCACGCAGATACGCAGTATTTT.

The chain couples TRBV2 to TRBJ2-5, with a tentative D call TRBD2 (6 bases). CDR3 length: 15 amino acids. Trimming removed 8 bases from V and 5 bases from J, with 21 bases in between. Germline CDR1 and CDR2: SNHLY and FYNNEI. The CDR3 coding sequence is TGTGCCAGCCAAGGGAGGTCGATGTCTATGGAGACCCAGTACTTC. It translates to CASQGRSMSMETQYF.

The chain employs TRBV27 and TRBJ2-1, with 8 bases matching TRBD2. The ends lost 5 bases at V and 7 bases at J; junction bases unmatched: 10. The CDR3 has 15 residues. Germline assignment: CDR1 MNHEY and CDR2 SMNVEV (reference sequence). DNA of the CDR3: TGTGCCAGCAGTCTCATGGCGGGGGGTAGGAATGAGCAGTTCTTC. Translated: CASSLMAGGRNEQFF.

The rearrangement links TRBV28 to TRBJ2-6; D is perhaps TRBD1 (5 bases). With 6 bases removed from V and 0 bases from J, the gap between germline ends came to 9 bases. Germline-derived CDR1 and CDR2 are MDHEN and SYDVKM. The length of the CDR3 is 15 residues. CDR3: CASSLGASGANVLTF. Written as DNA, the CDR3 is TGTGCCAGCAGCCTTGGGGCCTCTGGGGCCAACGTCCTGACTTTC.

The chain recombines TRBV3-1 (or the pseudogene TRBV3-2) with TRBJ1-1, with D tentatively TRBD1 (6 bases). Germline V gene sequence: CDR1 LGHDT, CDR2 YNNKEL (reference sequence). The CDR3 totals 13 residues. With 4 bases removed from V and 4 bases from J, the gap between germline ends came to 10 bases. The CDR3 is CASSPNRATEAFF. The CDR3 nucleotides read TGTGCCAGCAGCCCTAACAGGGCCACTGAAGCTTTCTTT.

The CDR3 nucleotides read TGTGCCAGCAGCGAAAGAGGCGGAATCCCCTACGAGCAGTACTTC. It codes for CASSERGGIPYEQYF. The genes are TRBV2 and TRBJ2-7; D not resolved. Germline values: CDR1 SNHLY, CDR2 FYNNEI. The CDR3 runs 15 residues. The V end was cut by 6 bases, the J end by 2 bases, with 17 bases between.

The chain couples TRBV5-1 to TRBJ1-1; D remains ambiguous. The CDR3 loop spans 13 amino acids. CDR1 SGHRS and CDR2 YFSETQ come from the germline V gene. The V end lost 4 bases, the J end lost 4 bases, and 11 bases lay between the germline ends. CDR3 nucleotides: TGCGCCAGCAGCGGCGAGGTGGCCACTGAAGCTTTCTTT. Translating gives CASSGEVATEAFF.

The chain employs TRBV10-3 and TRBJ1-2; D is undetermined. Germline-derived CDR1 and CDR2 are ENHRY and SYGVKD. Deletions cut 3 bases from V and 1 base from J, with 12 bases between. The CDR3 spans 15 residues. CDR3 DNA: TGTGCCATCAGTGACCCGCACCACATTAACTATGGCTACACCTTC. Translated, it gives CAISDPHHINYGYTF.

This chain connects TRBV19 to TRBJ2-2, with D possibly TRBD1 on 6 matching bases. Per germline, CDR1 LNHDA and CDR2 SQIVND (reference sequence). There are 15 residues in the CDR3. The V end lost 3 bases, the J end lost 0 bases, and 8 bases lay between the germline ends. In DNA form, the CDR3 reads TGTGCCAGTAGTATCCGGGACACGAACACCGGGGAGCTGTTTTTT. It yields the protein CASSIRDTNTGELFF.

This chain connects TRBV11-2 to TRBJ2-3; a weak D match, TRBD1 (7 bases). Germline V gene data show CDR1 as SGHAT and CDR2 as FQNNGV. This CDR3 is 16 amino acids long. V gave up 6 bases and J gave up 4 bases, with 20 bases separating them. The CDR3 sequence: CASRPTQGWGADTQYF. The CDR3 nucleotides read TGTGCCAGCAGACCAACACAGGGGTGGGGGGCAGATACGCAGTATTTT.

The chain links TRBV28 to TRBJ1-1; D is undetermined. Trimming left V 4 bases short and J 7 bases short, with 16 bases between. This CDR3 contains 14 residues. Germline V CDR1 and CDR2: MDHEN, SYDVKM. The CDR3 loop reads CASSSAGSADEAFF. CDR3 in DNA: TGTGCCAGCAGTTCGGCTGGGAGTGCTGATGAAGCTTTCTTT.

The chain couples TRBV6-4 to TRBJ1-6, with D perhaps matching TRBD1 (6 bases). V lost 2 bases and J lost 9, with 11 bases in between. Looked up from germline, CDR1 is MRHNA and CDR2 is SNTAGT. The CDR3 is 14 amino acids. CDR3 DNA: TGTGCCAGCAGTGACCAGGGGTTAGGTTCACCCCTCCACTTT. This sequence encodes CASSDQGLGSPLHF.

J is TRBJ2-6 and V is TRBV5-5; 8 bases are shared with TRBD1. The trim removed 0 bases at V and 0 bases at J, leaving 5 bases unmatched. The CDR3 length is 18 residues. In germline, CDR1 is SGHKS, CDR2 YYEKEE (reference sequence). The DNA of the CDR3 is TGTGCCAGCAGCTTGGCGTGGACAGGGAACTCTGGGGCCAACGTCCTGACTTTC. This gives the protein CASSLAWTGNSGANVLTF.

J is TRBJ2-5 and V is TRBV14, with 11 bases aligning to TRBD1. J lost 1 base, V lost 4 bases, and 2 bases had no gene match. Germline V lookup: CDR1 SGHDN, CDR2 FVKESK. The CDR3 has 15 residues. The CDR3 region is CASSPGTGGQETQYF. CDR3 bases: TGTGCCAGCAGCCCCGGGACAGGGGGCCAAGAGACCCAGTACTTC. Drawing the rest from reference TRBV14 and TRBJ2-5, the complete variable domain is EAGVTQFPSHSVIEKGQTVTLRCDPISGHDNLYWYRRVMGKEIKFLLHFVKESKQDESGMPNNRFLAERTGGTYSTLKVQPAELEDSGVYFCASSPGTGGQETQYFGPGTRLLVL.

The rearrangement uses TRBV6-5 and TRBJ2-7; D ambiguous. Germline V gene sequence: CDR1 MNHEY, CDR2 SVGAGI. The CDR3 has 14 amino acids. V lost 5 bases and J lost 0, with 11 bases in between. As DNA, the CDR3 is TGTGCCAGCAGTCCCGACCGGAGCTCCTACGAGCAGTACTTC. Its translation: CASSPDRSSYEQYF.

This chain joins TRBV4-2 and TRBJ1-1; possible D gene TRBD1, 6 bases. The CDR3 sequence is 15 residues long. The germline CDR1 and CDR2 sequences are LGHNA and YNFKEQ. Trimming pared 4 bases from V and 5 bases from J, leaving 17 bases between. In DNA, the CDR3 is TGTGCCAGCAGCCCGGGGAGCCAGGGGCGGACTGAAGCTTTCTTT. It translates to CASSPGSQGRTEAFF.

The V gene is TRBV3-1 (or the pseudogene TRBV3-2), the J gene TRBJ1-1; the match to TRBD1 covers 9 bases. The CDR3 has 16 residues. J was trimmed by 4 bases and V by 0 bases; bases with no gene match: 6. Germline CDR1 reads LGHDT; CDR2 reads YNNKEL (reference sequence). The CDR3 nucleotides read TGTGCCAGCAGCCAAGAATACAGGGGGCCAGGCACTGAAGCTTTCTTT. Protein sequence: CASSQEYRGPGTEAFF.